This TCR beta chain was captured by sequencing in a study of T cell repertoires in cytomegalovirus infection. Study outcomes and limitations: In two of eight donors, the top clonotype was HLA-C-restricted CMV-specific.

This clonotype was seen a few times. No antigen is known for it. The CDR3 runs to 16 residues. V was pared by 8 bases and J by 0 bases, with 14 bases between. Per the germline V gene, CDR1 is MNHEY and CDR2 is SVGEGT. MiXCR, applied by TCRdb to the reads, yields one record per CDR3 protein. The sample lists some 180,000 distinct CDR3 sequences, roughly 19% occurring once. Sequencing used PBMCs. This clonotype was obtained from a human donor in good health (CMV status not recorded). Some clones in this sample may be carry-over from other donors' samples. The V gene is TRBV6-2 or TRBV6-3, the J gene TRBJ2-6, with TRBD1 as a possible D gene (6 bases). CDR3: CASALGQTSGANVLTF. The CDR3 region has the DNA TGTGCCAGCGCCCTAGGACAGACCTCTGGGGCCAACGTCCTGACTTTC.